This T cell receptor beta chain was recorded in a study of cytomegalovirus exposure and HLA in healthy donors. Study overall: In an earlier analysis, some 110 million unique TCR beta sequences were found from some 200 million T cells.

Findings and limits, study-wide: In a later analysis, common viral pathogens appeared linked to several of the most significant clusters.

On this clone: Its antigen is currently unknown.

PCR involved 60 Vbeta and 13 Jbeta primers. Only in-frame clones appear in the TCRdb table, and some are missing; sequencing was by immunoSEQ multiplex PCR. The sample has some 150,000 clones, around 78% seen once. The source material was PBMCs. The source of this sequence is a female donor in good health and CMV-seropositive.

The CDR3 region is CASSLAYSSSGYTF. Written as DNA, the CDR3 is TGCGCCAGCAGCTTGGCCTACAGCTCGAGTGGCTACACCTTC. This chain links TRBV5-1 with TRBJ1-2; D is undetermined. The CDR3 length is 14 residues. CDR1 is SGHRS and CDR2 is YFSETQ in the germline V gene. V was pared by 0 bases and J by 7 bases, with 13 bases between.